This T cell receptor (beta chain) was profiled in a study of blood T cell repertoires in COVID-19. This clone was found a few times. Generated by immunoSEQ multiplex PCR, the TCRdb table keeps only in-frame clones and is missing some. Here the sample spans about 210,000 clones, around 81% being singletons. After removal of 5 bases from V and 6 bases from J, the junction contained 12 bases not matched to a gene. Germline V CDR1 and CDR2: MDHEN, SYDVKM. CDR3 length: 16 amino acids. Sequenced input: PBMCs or T cells enriched from blood (not recorded which). This sequence joins TRBV28 and TRBJ1-4; 7 bases are shared with TRBD1. The sequence came from a woman aged 45-65 years with acute COVID-19. CDR3 region: CASSAPRGQGDEKLFF. In nucleotides, the CDR3 is TGTGCCAGCAGTGCTCCAAGGGGGCAAGGGGATGAAAAACTGTTTTTT.